These 20 T cell receptor beta chains share one sample of origin, sequenced in a study of identical twins. TCRdb re-called the 5' RACE reads through MiXCR, storing one row per CDR3 protein. The sample has roughly 200,000 distinct CDR3 sequences, more than 15% seen once. These data were likewise used in another study, on T cells expressing NK-cell markers.

What was sequenced was CD8+ T cells sorted from blood. These receptors came from a woman aged 18-29 years in good health.

V and J are TRBV20-1 and TRBJ1-4, with D perhaps TRBD1 (5 bases). The CDR3 has 14 amino acids. Germline assignment: CDR1 DFQATT and CDR2 SNEGSKA (reference sequence). The germline V and J ends were trimmed by 1 base and 8 bases, with 14 bases remaining between them. The CDR3 here is CSARVVKGREKLFF. CDR3 coding DNA: TGCAGTGCTAGAGTGGTAAAGGGGAGGGAAAAACTGTTTTTT.

This clonotype has only a few counts. V is TRBV11-3 and J is TRBJ2-7; the D gene is possibly TRBD2 (6 bases). CDR1 SGHNT and CDR2 YENEEA come from the germline V gene. Between the trimmed V and J ends, which lost 1 base and 5 bases, there was a span of 12 bases. The CDR3 loop spans 14 amino acids. The CDR3 sequence is CASSLAGSFNEQYF. The CDR3, as DNA: TGTGCCAGCAGCTTAGCCGGGAGCTTCAACGAGCAGTACTTC.

This chain links TRBV29-1 with TRBJ2-1; D could derive from TRBD1 or TRBD2 (6 bases each). Trimming stripped 1 base from V and 4 bases from J, with 8 bases between. CDR3 size: 13 residues. The germline V gene encodes CDR1 SQVTM and CDR2 ANQGSEA. The CDR3: CSVEAGAYNEQFF. DNA of the CDR3: TGCAGCGTTGAAGCGGGGGCATACAATGAGCAGTTCTTC.

The chain carries TRBV7-9 and TRBJ2-2; TRBD1 matches 8 bases. The V segment lost 7 bases and the J segment 6 bases; nucleotides outside the gene matches: 7. The CDR3 is 14 amino acids. CDR1 is SEHNR and CDR2 is FQNEAQ in the germline V gene (reference sequence). The CDR3 reads CASIATGESGELFF. The CDR3 DNA follows: TGTGCCAGCATTGCGACAGGGGAATCCGGGGAGCTGTTTTTT.

The gene calls are TRBV12-3 or TRBV12-4 and TRBJ2-3; D gene uncertain. CDR3 length equals 15 residues. Trimming pared 10 bases from V and 3 bases from J, leaving 20 bases between. The CDR3 DNA sequence: TGTGCCACAAAAGAGACGGACCCCCCGACAGATACGCAGTATTTT. Translating it yields CATKETDPPTDTQYF.

The chain is built from TRBV7-2 and TRBJ2-3; no clear D gene. V dropped 4 bases and J dropped 0 bases, with 14 bases sitting between them. The CDR3 is made up of 16 amino acids. CDR1 is SGHTA, CDR2 FQGNSA, per germline. CDR3 DNA sequence: TGTGCCAGCAGCTCCGAGACGTACGTTAGCACAGATACGCAGTATTTT. Translating gives CASSSETYVSTDTQYF.

The chain couples TRBV3-1 to TRBJ2-3; the D is unclear. Deletions cut 2 bases from V and 2 bases from J, with 11 bases between. Germline-derived CDR1 and CDR2 are LGHDT and YNNKEL (reference sequence). The CDR3 is made up of 15 amino acids. As DNA, the CDR3 is TGTGCCAGCAGCCAATTTTCTAGGGTCACAGATACGCAGTATTTT. Amino acids: CASSQFSRVTDTQYF.

This clonotype was seen repeatedly, ten times or more. This chain links TRBV5-1 with TRBJ2-7; 7 positions match TRBD1. Germline trimming cut 4 bases from V and 4 bases from J; bases unmatched to any gene: 11. This CDR3 is built from 15 residues. The germline CDR1 and CDR2 sequences are SGHRS and YFSETQ. CDR3 coding DNA: TGCGCCAGCAGCCCGTGGGGACAGACGATTTACGAGCAGTACTTC. Its protein is CASSPWGQTIYEQYF.

The rearrangement uses TRBV19 and TRBJ2-7; no clear D. The CDR3 loop spans 12 amino acids. V dropped 5 bases and J dropped 3 bases, with 8 bases sitting between them. Germline-derived CDR1 and CDR2 are LNHDA and SQIVND (reference sequence). In nucleotides, the CDR3 is TGTGCCAGTAGTGGGTTGGACTACGAGCAGTACTTC. Its translation is CASSGLDYEQYF.

The chain employs TRBV20-1 and TRBJ2-1, with TRBD2 as a possible D gene (6 bases). CDR1 is DFQATT, CDR2 SNEGSKA, per germline (reference sequence). The CDR3 is 13 amino acids. CDR3 sequence: CTLGRLEGHEQFF. DNA for the CDR3: TGCACTTTAGGGCGACTAGAGGGGCATGAGCAGTTCTTC.

This clonotype came up a few times. V gene TRBV2 combines with J gene TRBJ2-1; perhaps TRBD1 as D (7 bases). The V gene's germline CDR1 is SNHLY and CDR2 FYNNEI. The V end lost 2 bases, the J end lost 5 bases, and 16 bases lay between the germline ends. CDR3 size: 16 residues. The CDR3 here is CASSERRTRGDNEQFF. The CDR3 DNA follows: TGTGCCAGCAGTGAAAGGCGGACCAGGGGGGACAATGAGCAGTTCTTC.

This clonotype was recorded a few times. The chain employs TRBV2 and TRBJ2-3; D may correspond to TRBD1 or TRBD2 (7 bases each). The CDR3 loop spans 13 amino acids. Germline CDR1 is SNHLY and CDR2 is FYNNEI. V lost 7 bases, J lost 6 bases, and 14 bases lay in between. CDR3 in DNA: TGTGCCAGCACTTACAGGGGAGGGGATACGCAGTATTTT. Translated: CASTYRGGDTQYF.

This clonotype was detected a few times. The rearrangement links TRBV7-9 to TRBJ2-7, with a tentative D call TRBD1 (6 bases). V was pared by 1 base and J by 0 bases, with 16 bases between. This CDR3 contains 17 residues. Germline CDR1 reads SEHNR; CDR2 reads FQNEAQ (reference sequence). The chain's CDR3 is CASSLGIRGKSSYEQYF. The CDR3 DNA sequence: TGTGCCAGCAGCTTAGGAATAAGGGGGAAAAGCTCCTACGAGCAGTACTTC. Full variable domain (missing parts from reference TRBV7-9 and TRBJ2-7): DTGVSQNPRHKITKRGQNVTFRCDPISEHNRLYWYRQTLGQGPEFLTYFQNEAQLEKSRLLSDRFSAERPKGSFSTLEIQRTEQGDSAMYLCASSLGIRGKSSYEQYFGPGTRLTVT.

The V gene is TRBV7-9, the J gene TRBJ2-7; D not certain. The CDR3 has 14 amino acids. Germline-derived CDR1 and CDR2 are SEHNR and FQNEAQ (reference sequence). The V end lost 1 base, the J end lost 2 bases, and 9 bases lay between the germline ends. The CDR3 is CASSLGVKTYEQYF. The CDR3 DNA sequence: TGTGCCAGCAGCTTAGGGGTGAAGACCTACGAGCAGTACTTC.

This clonotype was seen repeatedly, ten times or more. This chain uses TRBV15 with TRBJ1-1; no definite D call. CDR1 is LNHNV and CDR2 is YYDKDF in the germline V gene (reference sequence). V gave up 4 bases and J gave up 5 bases, with 11 bases separating them. The CDR3 sequence is 13 residues long. This CDR3 reads CATSNGWGTEAFF. CDR3 DNA sequence: TGTGCCACCAGCAACGGCTGGGGTACTGAAGCTTTCTTT.

The gene calls are TRBV4-1 and TRBJ2-1; unclear D gene. CDR3 length: 14 amino acids. Germline assignment: CDR1 MGHRA and CDR2 YSYEKL. V gave up 0 bases and J gave up 7 bases, with 10 bases separating them. The CDR3 spells CASSQEIYSNEQFF. In DNA, the CDR3 is TGCGCCAGCAGCCAAGAGATCTATTCGAATGAGCAGTTCTTC.

This clonotype showed up just a few times. The chain couples TRBV9 to TRBJ2-7; the match to TRBD1 covers 11 bases. The CDR3 contains 14 residues. V dropped 3 bases and J dropped 4; count of bases not matched to a gene: 3. CDR1 and CDR2 (germline): SGDLS, YYNGEE. The CDR3 protein is CASSGGTGGYEQYF. For the CDR3, the DNA is TGTGCCAGCAGCGGGGGGACAGGGGGATACGAGCAGTACTTC.

The CDR3 sequence is CASRPGQTYQETQYF. The CDR3 nucleotides are TGTGCCAGTAGGCCGGGACAGACGTACCAAGAGACCCAGTACTTC. This chain joins TRBV19 and TRBJ2-5, with 7 bases fitting TRBD1. The CDR3 has 15 residues. Germline trimming cut 6 bases from V and 0 bases from J; bases unmatched to any gene: 7. Germline loops: CDR1 LNHDA, CDR2 SQIVND (reference sequence).

This chain uses TRBV4-3 with TRBJ2-7, with 8 bases matching TRBD1. Losses at the gene ends were 6 bases for V and 6 bases for J; bases not matched to a gene: 4. This CDR3 is built from 12 residues. Per germline, CDR1 LGHNA and CDR2 YSLEER. In nucleotides, the CDR3 is TGCGCCAGCAGTCACACAGGGGGCGAGCAGTACTTC. Translating gives CASSHTGGEQYF.

The genes are TRBV7-9 and TRBJ2-7; D is possibly TRBD2 (6 bases). CDR3 length: 15 residues. Germline CDR1 reads SEHNR; CDR2 reads FQNEAQ (reference sequence). The V end was cut by 2 bases, the J end by 2 bases, with 13 bases between. The chain's CDR3 is CASSLPGSGPYEQYF. Here the CDR3 DNA reads TGTGCCAGCAGCTTACCCGGTAGCGGACCCTACGAGCAGTACTTC.